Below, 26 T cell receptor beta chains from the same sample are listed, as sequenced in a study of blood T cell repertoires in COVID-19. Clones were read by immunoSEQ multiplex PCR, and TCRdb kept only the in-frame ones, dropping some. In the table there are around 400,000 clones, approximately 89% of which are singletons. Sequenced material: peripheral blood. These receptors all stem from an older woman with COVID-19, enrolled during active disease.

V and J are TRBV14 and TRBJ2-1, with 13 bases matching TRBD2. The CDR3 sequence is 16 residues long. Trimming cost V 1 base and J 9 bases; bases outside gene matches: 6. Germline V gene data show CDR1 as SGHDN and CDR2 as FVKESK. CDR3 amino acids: CASSQVRTSGGVEQFF. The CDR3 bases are TGTGCCAGCAGCCAAGTAAGGACTAGCGGGGGAGTTGAGCAGTTCTTC.

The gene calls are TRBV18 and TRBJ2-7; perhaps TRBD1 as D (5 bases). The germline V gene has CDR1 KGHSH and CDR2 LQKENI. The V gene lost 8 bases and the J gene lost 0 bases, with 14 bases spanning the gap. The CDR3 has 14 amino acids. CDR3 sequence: CASNTGLSSYEQYF. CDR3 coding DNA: TGTGCCAGCAATACAGGTTTGTCCTCCTACGAGCAGTACTTC.

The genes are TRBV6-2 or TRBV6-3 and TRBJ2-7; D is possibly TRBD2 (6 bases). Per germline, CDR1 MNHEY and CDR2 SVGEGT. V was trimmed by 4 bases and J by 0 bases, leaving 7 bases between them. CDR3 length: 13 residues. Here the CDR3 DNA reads TGTGCCAGCAGTTCGACTAGCTCCTACGAGCAGTACTTC. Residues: CASSSTSSYEQYF.

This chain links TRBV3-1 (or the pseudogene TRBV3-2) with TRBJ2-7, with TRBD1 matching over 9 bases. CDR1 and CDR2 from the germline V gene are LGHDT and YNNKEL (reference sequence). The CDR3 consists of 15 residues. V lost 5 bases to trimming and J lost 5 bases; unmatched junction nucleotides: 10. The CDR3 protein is CASSWGGQGNNEQYF. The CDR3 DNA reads TGTGCCAGCAGCTGGGGGGGACAGGGTAACAACGAGCAGTACTTC.

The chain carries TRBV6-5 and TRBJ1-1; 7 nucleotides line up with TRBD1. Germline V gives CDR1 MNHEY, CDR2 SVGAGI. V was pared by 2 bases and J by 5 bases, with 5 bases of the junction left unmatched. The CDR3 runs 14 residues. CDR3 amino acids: CASSYDRVVTEAFF. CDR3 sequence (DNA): TGTGCCAGCAGTTACGACAGGGTGGTAACTGAAGCTTTCTTT.

The CDR3 protein is CASSFIRGTNTEAFF. CDR3 DNA: TGTGCCAGCAGTTTTATTCGTGGGACAAACACTGAAGCTTTCTTT. The chain is built from TRBV28 and TRBJ1-1; D perhaps matches TRBD1 (6 bases). In germline, CDR1 is MDHEN, CDR2 SYDVKM. The CDR3 loop spans 15 amino acids. Deletions cut 3 bases from V and 2 bases from J, with 13 bases between.

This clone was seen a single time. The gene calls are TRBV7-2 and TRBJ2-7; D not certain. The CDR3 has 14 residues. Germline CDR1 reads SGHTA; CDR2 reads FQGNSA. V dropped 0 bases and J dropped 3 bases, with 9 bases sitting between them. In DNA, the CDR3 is TGTGCCAGCAGCTTAGCGCACTCTGACTACGAGCAGTACTTC. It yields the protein CASSLAHSDYEQYF.

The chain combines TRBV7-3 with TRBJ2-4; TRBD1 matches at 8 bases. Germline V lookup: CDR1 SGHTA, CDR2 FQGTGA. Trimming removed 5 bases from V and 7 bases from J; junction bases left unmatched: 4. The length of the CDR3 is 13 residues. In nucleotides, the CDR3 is TGTGCCAGCAGCCAGGACAGGGCGAACATTCAGTACTTC. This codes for CASSQDRANIQYF.

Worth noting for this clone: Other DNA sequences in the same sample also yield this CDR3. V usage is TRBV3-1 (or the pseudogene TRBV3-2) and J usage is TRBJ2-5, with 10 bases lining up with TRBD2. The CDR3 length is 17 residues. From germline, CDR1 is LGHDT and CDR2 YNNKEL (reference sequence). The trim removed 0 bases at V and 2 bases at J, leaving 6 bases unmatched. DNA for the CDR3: TGTGCCAGCAGCCAAGAGGGTAGCGGGGGGTATCAAGAGACCCAGTACTTC. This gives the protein CASSQEGSGGYQETQYF.

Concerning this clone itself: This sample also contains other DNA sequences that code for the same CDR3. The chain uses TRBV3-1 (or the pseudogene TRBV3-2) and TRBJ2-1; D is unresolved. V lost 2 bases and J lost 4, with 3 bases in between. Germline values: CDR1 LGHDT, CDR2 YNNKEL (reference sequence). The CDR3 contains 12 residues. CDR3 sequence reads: CASSQSYNEQFF. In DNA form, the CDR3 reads TGTGCCAGCAGCCAATCTTACAATGAGCAGTTCTTC.

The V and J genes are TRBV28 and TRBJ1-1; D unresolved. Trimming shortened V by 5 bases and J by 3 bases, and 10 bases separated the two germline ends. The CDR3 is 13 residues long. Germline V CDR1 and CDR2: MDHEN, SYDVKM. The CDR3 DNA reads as TGTGCCAGCAGTCCCGGACTGTACACTGAAGCTTTCTTT. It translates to CASSPGLYTEAFF.

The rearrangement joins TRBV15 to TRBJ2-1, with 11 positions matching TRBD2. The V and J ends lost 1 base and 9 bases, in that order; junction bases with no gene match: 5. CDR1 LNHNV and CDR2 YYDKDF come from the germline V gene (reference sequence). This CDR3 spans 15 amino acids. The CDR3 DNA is TGTGCCACCAGCAGAGGTAGCGGGGGGGAAGGTGAGCAGTTCTTC. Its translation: CATSRGSGGEGEQFF.

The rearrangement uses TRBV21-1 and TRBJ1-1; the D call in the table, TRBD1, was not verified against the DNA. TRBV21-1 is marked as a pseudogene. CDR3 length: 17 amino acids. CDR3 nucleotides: TGTGCCACCCCCTCGCGACAGGGGTCTCCGGTGGGCACTGAAGCTTTCTTT. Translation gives CATPSRQGSPVGTEAFF.

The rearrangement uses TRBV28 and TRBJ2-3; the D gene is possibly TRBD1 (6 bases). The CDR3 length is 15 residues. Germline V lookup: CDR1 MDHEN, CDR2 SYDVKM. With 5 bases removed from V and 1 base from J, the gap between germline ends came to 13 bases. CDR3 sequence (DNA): TGTGCCAGCAGTCCACAGGGTCGGGGCACAGATACGCAGTATTTT. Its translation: CASSPQGRGTDTQYF.

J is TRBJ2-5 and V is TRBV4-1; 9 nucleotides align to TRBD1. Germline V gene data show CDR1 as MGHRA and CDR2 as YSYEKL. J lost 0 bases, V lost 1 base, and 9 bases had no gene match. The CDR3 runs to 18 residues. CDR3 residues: CASSQGYSGDRDQETQYF. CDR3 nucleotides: TGCGCCAGCAGCCAAGGGTACTCAGGGGACAGGGACCAAGAGACCCAGTACTTC.

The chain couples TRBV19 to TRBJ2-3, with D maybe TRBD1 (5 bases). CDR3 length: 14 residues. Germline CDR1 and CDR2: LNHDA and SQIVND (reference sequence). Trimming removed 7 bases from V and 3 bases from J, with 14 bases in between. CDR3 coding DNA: TGTGCCAGTACCAAAAGGCAGGGTACAGATACGCAGTATTTT. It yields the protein CASTKRQGTDTQYF.

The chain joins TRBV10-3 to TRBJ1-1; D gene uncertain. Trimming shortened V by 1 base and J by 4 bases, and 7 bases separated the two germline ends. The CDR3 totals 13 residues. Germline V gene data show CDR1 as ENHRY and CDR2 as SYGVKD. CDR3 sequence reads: CAISEYGITEAFF. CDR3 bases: TGTGCCATCAGTGAGTATGGCATCACTGAAGCTTTCTTT.

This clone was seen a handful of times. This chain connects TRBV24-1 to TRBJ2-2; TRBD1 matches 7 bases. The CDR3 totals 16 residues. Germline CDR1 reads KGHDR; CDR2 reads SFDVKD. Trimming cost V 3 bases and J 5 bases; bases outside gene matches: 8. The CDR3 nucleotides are TGTGCCACCAGTGATCCCGGGACAGTGGTTACCGGGGAGCTGTTTTTT. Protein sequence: CATSDPGTVVTGELFF.

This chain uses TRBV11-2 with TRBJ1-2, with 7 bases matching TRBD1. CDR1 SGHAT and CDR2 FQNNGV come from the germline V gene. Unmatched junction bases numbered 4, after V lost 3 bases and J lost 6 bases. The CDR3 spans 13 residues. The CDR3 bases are TGTGCCAGCAGCTTGACAGGGACCGATGGCTACACCTTC. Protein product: CASSLTGTDGYTF.

The CDR3 region has the DNA TGCAGCGTTGAATTTGGGGAGGGCTACGAGCAGTACTTC. It is translated as CSVEFGEGYEQYF. The chain joins TRBV29-1 to TRBJ2-7; 7 bases fit TRBD2. Trimming at V came to 2 bases and at J to 3 bases, leaving 4 bases not matched to a gene. This CDR3 has 13 residues. CDR1 is SQVTM and CDR2 is ANQGSEA in the germline V gene.

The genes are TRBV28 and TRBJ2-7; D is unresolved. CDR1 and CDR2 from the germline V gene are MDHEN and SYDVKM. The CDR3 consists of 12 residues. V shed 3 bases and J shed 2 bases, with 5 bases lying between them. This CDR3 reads CASSFPPYEQYF. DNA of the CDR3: TGTGCCAGCAGTTTCCCTCCCTACGAGCAGTACTTC.

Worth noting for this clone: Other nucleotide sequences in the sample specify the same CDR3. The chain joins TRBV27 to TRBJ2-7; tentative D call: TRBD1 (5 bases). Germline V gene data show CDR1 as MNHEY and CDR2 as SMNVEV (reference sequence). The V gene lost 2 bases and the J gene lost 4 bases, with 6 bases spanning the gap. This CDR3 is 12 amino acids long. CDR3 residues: CASSLRGYEQYF. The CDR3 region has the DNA TGTGCCAGCAGTTTAAGGGGATACGAGCAGTACTTC.

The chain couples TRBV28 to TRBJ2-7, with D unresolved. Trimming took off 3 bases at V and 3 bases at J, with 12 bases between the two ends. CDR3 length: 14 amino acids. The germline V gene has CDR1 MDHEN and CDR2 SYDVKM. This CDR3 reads CASSFLWQDYEQYF. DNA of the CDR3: TGTGCCAGCAGTTTTCTCTGGCAGGACTACGAGCAGTACTTC.

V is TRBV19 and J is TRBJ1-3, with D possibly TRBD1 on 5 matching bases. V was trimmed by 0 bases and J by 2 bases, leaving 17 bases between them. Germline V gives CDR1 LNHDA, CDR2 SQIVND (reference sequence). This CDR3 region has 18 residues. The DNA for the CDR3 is TGTGCCAGTAGTATAGATCTCCCGGGACTACAAGCTGGAAACACCATATATTTT. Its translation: CASSIDLPGLQAGNTIYF.

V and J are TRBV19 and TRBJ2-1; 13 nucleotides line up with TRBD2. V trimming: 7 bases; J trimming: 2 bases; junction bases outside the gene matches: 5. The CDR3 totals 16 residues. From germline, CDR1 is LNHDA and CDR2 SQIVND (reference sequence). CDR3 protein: CASKTGLAGAYNEQFF. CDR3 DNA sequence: TGTGCCAGTAAGACCGGACTAGCGGGGGCCTACAATGAGCAGTTCTTC.

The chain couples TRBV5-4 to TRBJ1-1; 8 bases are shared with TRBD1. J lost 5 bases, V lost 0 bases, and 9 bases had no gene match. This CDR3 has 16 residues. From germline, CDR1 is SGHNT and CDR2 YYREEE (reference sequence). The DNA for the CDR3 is TGTGCCAGCAGCTTGGATCCCCAGGGGGCGCGGACTGAAGCTTTCTTT. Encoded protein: CASSLDPQGARTEAFF.